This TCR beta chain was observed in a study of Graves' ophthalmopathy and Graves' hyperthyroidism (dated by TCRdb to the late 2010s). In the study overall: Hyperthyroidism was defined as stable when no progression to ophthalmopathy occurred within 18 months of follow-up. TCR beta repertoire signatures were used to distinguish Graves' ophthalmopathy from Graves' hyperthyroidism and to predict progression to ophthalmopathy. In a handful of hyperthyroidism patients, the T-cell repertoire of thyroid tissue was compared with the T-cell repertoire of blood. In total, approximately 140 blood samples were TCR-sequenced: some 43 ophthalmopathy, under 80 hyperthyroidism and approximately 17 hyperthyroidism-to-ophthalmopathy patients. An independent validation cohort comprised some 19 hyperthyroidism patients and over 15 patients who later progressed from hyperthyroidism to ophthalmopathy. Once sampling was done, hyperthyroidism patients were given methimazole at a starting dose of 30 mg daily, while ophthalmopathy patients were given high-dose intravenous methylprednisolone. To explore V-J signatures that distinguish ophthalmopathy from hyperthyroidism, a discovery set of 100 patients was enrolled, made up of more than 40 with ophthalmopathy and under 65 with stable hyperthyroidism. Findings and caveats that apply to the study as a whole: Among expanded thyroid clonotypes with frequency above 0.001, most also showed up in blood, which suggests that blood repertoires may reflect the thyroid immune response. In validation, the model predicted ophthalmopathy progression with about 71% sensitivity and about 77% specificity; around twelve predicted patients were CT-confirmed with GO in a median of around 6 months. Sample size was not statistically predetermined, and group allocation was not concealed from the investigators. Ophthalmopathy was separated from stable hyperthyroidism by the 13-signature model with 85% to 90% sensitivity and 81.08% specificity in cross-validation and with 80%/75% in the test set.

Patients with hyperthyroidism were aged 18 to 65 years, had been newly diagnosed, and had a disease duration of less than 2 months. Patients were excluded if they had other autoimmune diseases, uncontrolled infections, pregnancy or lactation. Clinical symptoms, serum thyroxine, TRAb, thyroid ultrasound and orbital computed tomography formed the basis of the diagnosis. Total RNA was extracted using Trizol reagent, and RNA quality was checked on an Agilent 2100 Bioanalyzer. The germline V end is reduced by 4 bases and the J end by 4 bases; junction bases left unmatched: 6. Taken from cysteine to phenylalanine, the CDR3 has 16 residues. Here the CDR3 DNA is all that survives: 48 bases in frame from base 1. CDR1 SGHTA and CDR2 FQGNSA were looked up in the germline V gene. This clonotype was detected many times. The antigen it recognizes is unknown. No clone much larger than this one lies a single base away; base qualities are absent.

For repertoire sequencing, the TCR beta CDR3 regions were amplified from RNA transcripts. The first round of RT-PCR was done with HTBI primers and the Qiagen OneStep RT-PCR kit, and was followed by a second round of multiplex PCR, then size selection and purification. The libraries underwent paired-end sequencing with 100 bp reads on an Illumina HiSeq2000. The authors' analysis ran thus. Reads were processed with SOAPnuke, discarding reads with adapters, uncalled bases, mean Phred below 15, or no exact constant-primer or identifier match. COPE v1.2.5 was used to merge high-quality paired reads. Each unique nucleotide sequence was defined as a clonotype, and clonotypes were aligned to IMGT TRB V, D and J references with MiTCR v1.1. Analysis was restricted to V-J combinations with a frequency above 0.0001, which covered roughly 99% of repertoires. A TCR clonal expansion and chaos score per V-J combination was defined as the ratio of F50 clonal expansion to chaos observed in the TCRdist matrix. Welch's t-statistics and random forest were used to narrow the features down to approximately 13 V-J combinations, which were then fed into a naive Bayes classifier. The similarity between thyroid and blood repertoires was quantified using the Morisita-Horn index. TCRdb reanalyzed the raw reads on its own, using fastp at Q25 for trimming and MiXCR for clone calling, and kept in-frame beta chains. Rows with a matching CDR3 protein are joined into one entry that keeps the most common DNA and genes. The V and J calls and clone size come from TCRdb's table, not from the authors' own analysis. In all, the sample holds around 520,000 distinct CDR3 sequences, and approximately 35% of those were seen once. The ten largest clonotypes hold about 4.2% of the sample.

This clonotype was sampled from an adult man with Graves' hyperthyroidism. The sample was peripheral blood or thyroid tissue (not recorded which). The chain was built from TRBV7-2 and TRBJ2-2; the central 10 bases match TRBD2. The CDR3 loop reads CASSSPSGGTTGELFF. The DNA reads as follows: TGTGCCAGCAGCTCTCCTAGCGGGGGAACCACCGGGGAGCTGTTTTTT.